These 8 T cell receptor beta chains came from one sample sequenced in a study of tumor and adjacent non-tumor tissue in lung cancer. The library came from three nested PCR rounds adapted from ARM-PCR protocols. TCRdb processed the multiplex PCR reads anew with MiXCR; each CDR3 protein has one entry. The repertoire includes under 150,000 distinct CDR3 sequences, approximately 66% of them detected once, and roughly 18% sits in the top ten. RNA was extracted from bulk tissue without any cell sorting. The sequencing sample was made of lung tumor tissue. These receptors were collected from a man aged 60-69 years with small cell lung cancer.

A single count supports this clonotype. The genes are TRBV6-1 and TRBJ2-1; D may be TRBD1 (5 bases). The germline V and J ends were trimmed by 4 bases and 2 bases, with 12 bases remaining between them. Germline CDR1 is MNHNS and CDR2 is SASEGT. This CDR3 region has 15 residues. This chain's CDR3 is CASSGGLPPYNEQFF. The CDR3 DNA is TGTGCCAGCAGTGGGGGCCTACCACCCTACAATGAGCAGTTCTTC.

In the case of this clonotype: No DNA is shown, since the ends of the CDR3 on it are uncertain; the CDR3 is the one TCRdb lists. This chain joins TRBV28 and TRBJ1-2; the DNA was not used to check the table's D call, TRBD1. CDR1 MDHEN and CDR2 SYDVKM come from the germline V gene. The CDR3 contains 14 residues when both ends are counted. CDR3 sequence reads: CASRVGGGSRGYAF.

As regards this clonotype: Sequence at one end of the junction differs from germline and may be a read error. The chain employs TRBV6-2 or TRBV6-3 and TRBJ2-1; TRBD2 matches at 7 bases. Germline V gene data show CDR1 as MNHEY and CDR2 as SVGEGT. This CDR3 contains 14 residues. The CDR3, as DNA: TGTGCCAGCAGGCCGGGAGGTACTAACAATGAGGAGTTCTTC. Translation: CASRPGGTNNEEFF.

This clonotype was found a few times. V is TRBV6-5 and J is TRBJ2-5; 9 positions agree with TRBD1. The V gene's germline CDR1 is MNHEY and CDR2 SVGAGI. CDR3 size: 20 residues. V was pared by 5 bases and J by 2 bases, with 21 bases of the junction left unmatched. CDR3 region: CASSREYGTGPPYRQETQYF. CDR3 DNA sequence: TGTGCCAGCAGTCGAGAATACGGGACAGGGCCACCTTATCGTCAAGAGACCCAGTACTTC.

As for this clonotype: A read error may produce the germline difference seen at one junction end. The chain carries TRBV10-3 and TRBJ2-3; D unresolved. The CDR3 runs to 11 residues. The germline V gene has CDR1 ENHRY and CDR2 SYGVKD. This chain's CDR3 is CAISDIDMQYF. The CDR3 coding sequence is TGTGCCATCAGTGACATAGATATGCAGTATTTT.

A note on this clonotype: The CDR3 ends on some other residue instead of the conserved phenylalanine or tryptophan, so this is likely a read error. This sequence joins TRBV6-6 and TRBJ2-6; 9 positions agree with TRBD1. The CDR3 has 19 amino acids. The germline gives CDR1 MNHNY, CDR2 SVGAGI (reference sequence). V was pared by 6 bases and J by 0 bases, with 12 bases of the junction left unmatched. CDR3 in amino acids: CASSHRGDRALSGANVLTL. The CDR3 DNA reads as TGTGCCAGCAGCCATAGGGGGGACAGGGCCCTCTCTGGGGCCAACGTCCTGACTCTC.

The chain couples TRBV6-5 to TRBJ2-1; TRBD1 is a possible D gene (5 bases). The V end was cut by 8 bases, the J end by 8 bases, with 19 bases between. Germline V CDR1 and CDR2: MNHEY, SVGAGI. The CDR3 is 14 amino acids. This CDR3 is CASVPGDSSDEQFF. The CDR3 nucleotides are TGTGCCAGCGTCCCGGGTGACAGTAGTGATGAGCAGTTCTTC.

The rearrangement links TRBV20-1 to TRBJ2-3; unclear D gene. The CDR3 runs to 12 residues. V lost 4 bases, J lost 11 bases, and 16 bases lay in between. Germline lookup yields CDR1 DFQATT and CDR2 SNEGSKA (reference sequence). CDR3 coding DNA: TGCAGTGCTAAACCTAAGCTTATTGGGCAGTATTTT. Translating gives CSAKPKLIGQYF.